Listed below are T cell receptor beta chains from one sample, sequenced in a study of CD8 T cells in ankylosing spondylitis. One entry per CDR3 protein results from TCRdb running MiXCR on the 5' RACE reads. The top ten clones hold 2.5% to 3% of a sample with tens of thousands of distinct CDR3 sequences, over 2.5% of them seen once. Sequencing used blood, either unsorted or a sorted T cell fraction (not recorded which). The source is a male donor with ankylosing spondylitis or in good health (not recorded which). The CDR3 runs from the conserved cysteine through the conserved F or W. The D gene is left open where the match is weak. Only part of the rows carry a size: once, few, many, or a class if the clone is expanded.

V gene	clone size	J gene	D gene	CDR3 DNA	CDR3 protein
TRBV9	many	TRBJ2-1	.	TGTGCCAGCAGTCTAGCCCTAAATGAGCAGTTCTTC	CASSLALNEQFF
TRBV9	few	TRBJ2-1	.	TGTGCCAGCAGCGTAACGGAGGGCCCCTACAATGAGCAGTTCTTC	CASSVTEGPYNEQFF
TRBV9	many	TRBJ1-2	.	TGTGCCAGCAGCGTAGAATATTCGGGTTCCGATGGCTACACCTTC	CASSVEYSGSDGYTF
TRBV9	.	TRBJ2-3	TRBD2	TGTGCCAGCAGCGCAATAGCGGGAGGAACAGATACGCAGGATTTT	CASSAIAGGTDTQDF
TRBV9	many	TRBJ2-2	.	TGTGCCAGCAGCGTTTCGACTGGATCCAGCACCGGGGAGCTGTTTTTT	CASSVSTGSSTGELFF
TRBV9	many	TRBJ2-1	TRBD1	TGTGCCAGCAGCGAAAGACAGGGGAACTCCTACAATGAGCAGTTCTTC	CASSERQGNSYNEQFF
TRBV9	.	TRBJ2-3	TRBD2	TGTGCCAGCAGCAAACTCGGACGGGGGGGAATAGATACGCAGTATTTT	CASSKLGRGGIDTQYF
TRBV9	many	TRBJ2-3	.	TGTGCCAGCAGCGGAAGACCTGGAGATACGCAGTATTTT	CASSGRPGDTQYF
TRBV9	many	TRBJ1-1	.	TGTGCCAGCAGCAAAACAGGAAACACTGAAGCTTTCTTT	CASSKTGNTEAFF
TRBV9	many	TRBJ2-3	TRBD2	TGTGCCAGCAGCGTAGCTGGGCGGGGGGGCAGCACAGATACGCAGTATTTT	CASSVAGRGGSTDTQYF
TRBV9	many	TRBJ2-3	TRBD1	TGTGCCAGCAGCGTTAGGACAGGGACGGGGAATACGCAGTATTTT	CASSVRTGTGNTQYF
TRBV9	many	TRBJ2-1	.	TGTGCCAGCAGCACGGGACCTCGGAATGAGCAGTTCTTC	CASSTGPRNEQFF
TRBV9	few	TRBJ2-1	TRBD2	TGTGCCAGCAGCGCGGGGGGACCGTGGGATGAGCAGTTCTTC	CASSAGGPWDEQFF
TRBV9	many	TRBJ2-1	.	TGTGCCAGCAGCGTCTCCGGGGACTCCTACAATGAGCAGTTCTTC	CASSVSGDSYNEQFF
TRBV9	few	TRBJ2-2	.	TGTGCCAGCAGCGTAGTGGGGGCCGGACCCGGGGAGCTGTTTTTT	CASSVVGAGPGELFF
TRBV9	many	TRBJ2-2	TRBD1	TGTGCCAGCAGCCGGACAGGGTACACCGGGGAGCTGTTTTTT	CASSRTGYTGELFF
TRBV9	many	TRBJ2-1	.	TGTGCCAGCAGCGTGGGGGGAGGAGACCCCTCCTACAATGAGCAGTTCTTC	CASSVGGGDPSYNEQFF
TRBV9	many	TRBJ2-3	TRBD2	TGTGCCAGCAGCCTACGACTAGCGGCAACTACAGATACGCAGTATTTT	CASSLRLAATTDTQYF
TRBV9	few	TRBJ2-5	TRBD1	TGTGCCAGCAGCGTCGTCCCGGCCGGGACAGGCCAAGAGACCCAGTACTTC	CASSVVPAGTGQETQYF
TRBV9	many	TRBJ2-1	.	TGTGCCAGCAGCGTAGGGGGCCTCTACAATGAGCAGTTCTTC	CASSVGGLYNEQFF
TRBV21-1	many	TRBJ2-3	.	TGTGCCAGCAGCAAAGGTGGACAGGCTGGGGGAGATACGCAGTATTTT	CASSKGGQAGGDTQYF
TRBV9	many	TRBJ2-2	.	TGTGCCAGCAGCCCCCGACCTGGCAGGGGCCGGACCGGGGAGCTGTTTTTT	CASSPRPGRGRTGELFF
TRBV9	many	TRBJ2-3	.	TGTGCCAGCAGCTCCAGACTACCCACAGATACGCAGTATTTT	CASSSRLPTDTQYF
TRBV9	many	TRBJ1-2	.	TGTGCCAGCTTTGGAACCGGGGACTATGGCTACACCTTC	CASFGTGDYGYTF
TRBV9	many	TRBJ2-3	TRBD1	TGTGCCAGCAGCGGTCGGACAGGGTCTAGCACAGATACGCAGTATTTT	CASSGRTGSSTDTQYF
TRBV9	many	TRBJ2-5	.	TGTGCCAGCAGCGTGGGGAGTGACGGGGGAACCGGGGCCCAGTACTTC	CASSVGSDGGTGAQYF
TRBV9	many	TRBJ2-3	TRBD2	TGTGCCAGCAGCGGGACCGCGGGGGTACCAGGCACAGATACGCAGTATTTT	CASSGTAGVPGTDTQYF
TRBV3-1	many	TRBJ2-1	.	TGTGCCAGCAGCCAAGATGGACTAAACAATGAGCAGTTCTTC	CASSQDGLNNEQFF
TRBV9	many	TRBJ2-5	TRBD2	TGTGCCAGCAGCGTAGACGGACTAGCGGAAGAGACCCAGTACTTC	CASSVDGLAEETQYF